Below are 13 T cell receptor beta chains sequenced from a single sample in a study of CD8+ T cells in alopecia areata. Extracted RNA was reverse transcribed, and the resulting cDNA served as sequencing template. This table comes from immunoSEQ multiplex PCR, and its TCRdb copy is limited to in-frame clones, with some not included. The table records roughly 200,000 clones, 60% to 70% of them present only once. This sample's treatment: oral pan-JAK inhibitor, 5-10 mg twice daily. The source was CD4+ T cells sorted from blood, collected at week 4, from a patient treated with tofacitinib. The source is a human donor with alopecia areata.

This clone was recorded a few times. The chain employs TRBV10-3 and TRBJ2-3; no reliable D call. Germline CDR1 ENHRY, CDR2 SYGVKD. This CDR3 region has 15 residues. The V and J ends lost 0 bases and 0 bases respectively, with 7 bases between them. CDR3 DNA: TGTGCCATCAGTGAGTCCGGCGTGAGCACAGATACGCAGTATTTT. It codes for CAISESGVSTDTQYF.

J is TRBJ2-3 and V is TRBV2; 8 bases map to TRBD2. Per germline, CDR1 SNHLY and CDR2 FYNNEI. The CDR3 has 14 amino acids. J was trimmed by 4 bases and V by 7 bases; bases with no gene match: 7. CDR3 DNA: TGTGCCAGCAACGGGGGGGCCGTTGCAGATACGCAGTATTTT. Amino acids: CASNGGAVADTQYF. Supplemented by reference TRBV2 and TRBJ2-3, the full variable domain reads EPEVTQTPSHQVTQMGQEVILRCVPISNHLYFYWYRQILGQKVEFLVSFYNNEISEKSEIFDDQFSVERPDGSNFTLKIRSTKLEDSAMYFCASNGGAVADTQYFGPGTRLTVL.

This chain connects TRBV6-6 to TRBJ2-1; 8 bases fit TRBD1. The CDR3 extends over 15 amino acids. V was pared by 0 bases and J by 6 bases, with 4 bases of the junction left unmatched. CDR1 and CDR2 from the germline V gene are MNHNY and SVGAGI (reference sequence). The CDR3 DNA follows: TGTGCCAGCAGTTACTCCGGACAGGGTGTCAATGAGCAGTTCTTC. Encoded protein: CASSYSGQGVNEQFF.

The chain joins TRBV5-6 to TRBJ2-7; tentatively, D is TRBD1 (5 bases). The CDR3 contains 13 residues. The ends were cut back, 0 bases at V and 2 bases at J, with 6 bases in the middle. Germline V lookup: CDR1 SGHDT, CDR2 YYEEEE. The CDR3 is CASSLAGTYEQYF. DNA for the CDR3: TGTGCCAGCAGCTTGGCAGGGACCTACGAGCAGTACTTC.

The CDR3: CSLDTGRGVANEQFF. Written as DNA, the CDR3 is TGCAGCCTCGACACCGGGCGGGGGGTAGCCAATGAGCAGTTCTTC. The chain couples TRBV29-1 to TRBJ2-1; 8 bases agree with TRBD2. The CDR3 consists of 15 residues. V lost 8 bases to trimming and J lost 6 bases; unmatched junction nucleotides: 15. CDR1 is SQVTM and CDR2 is ANQGSEA in the germline V gene.

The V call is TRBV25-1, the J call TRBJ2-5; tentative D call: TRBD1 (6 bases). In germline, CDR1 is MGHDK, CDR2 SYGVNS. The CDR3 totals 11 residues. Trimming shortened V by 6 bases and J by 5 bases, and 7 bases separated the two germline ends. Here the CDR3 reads CASRRGETQYF. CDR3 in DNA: TGTGCCAGCAGGAGGGGGGAGACCCAGTACTTC.

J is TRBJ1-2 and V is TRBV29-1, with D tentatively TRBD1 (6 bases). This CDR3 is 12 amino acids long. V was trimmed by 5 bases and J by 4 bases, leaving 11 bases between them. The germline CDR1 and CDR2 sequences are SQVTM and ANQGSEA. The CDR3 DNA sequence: TGCAGCGTTCATCAGGGGACCTATGGCTACACCTTC. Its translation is CSVHQGTYGYTF. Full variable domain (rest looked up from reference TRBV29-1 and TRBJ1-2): SAVISQKPSRDICQRGTSLTIQCQVDSQVTMMFWYRQQPGQSLTLIATANQGSEATYESGFVIDKFPISRPNLTFSTLTVSNMSPEDSSIYLCSVHQGTYGYTFGSGTRLTVV.

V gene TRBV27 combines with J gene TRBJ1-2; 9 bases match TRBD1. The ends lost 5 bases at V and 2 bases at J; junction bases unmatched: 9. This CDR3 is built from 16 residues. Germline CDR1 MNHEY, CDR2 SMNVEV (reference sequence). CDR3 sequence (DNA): TGTGCCAGCAGTAGTAGGACAGGGGTTGTGAACTATGGCTACACCTTC. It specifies CASSSRTGVVNYGYTF.

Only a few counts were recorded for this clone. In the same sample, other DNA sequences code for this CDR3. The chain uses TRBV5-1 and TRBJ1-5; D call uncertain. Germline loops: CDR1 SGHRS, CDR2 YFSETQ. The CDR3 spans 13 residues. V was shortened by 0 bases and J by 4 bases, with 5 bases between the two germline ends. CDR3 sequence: CASSLEPNQPQHF. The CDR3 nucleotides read TGCGCCAGCAGCTTGGAGCCAAATCAGCCCCAGCATTTT.

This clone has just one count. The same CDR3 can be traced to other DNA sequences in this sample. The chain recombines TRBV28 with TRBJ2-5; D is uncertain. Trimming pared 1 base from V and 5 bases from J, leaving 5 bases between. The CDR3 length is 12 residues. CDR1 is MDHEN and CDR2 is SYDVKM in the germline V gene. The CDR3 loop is CASSLFRETQYF. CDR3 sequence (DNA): TGTGCCAGCAGTTTATTTAGGGAGACCCAGTACTTC.

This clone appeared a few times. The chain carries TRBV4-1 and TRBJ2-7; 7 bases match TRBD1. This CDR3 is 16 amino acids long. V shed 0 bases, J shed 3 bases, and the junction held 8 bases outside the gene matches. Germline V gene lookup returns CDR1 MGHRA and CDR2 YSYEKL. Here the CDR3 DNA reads TGCGCCAGCAGCCAAGACACCGGGACAGCCTTCTACGAGCAGTACTTC. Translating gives CASSQDTGTAFYEQYF.

For the CDR3, the DNA is TGTGCCAGCAGGAGGGCGGGAACCCCCTCTGGGGCCAACGTCCTGACTTTC. Residues: CASRRAGTPSGANVLTF. The rearrangement joins TRBV28 to TRBJ2-6, with a tentative D call TRBD2 (6 bases). Germline CDR1 is MDHEN and CDR2 is SYDVKM. The CDR3 spans 17 residues. The V gene lost 6 bases and the J gene lost 0 bases, with 15 bases spanning the gap.

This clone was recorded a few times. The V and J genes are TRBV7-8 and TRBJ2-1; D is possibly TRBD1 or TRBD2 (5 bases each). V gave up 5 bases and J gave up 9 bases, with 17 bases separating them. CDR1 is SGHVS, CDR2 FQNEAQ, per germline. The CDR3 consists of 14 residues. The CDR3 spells CASSPRFREIEQFF. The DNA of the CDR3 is TGTGCCAGCAGCCCCAGATTCAGGGAGATTGAGCAGTTCTTC.